Listed here are 27 T cell receptor beta chains from one sample, sequenced in a study of T cell responses to AZD1222 COVID-19 vaccine. The method was immunoSEQ multiplex PCR; TCRdb's version includes in-frame clones alone and lacks a portion of them. The sample lists 100,000 to 150,000 clones, 90% occurring once. The material sequenced was peripheral blood, taken on day 0 of AZD1222 vaccination. These TCRs come from an adult in good health.

J is TRBJ2-5 and V is TRBV9; 8 positions agree with TRBD1. The V gene end was trimmed by 2 bases and the J gene end by 4 bases; junction bases not matched to a gene: 10. Germline CDR1 is SGDLS and CDR2 is YYNGEE. The CDR3 is 16 residues long. DNA for the CDR3: TGTGCCAGCAGCGTCCGACAGGGGCTCGGCCTAGAGACCCAGTACTTC. Translation: CASSVRQGLGLETQYF.

In its sample, this clone was seen once. One end of the junction is discordant with germline, which a read error may explain. The chain uses TRBV7-2 and TRBJ2-4; D is perhaps TRBD2 (5 bases). The CDR3 runs to 17 residues. CDR1 and CDR2 from the germline V gene are SGHTA and FQGNSA. The CDR3 nucleotides are TGTGCCAGCAGCATAGCAACCGCTGGACTAGCCAAAAACATTCAGTACTTC. It yields the protein CASSIATAGLAKNIQYF.

The chain has TRBV15 and TRBJ2-7; D is perhaps TRBD1 (5 bases). Germline V CDR1 and CDR2: LNHNV, YYDKDF (reference sequence). The CDR3 is 15 amino acids. V was cut by 0 bases and J by 2 bases, with 11 bases left in between. The CDR3 sequence: CATSRDDSGTYEQYF. CDR3 bases: TGTGCCACCAGCAGAGATGACAGTGGGACCTACGAGCAGTACTTC.

V and J are TRBV27 and TRBJ2-7; D gene ambiguous. The CDR3 has 15 amino acids. V was pared by 0 bases and J by 2 bases, with 11 bases between. Germline CDR1 reads MNHEY; CDR2 reads SMNVEV (reference sequence). The CDR3 DNA reads as TGTGCCAGCAGTTTATCATTGCGTGGCCCCTACGAGCAGTACTTC. Its protein product is CASSLSLRGPYEQYF.

V gene TRBV28 combines with J gene TRBJ2-7; possibly TRBD2 for D (5 bases). Looked up from germline, CDR1 is MDHEN and CDR2 is SYDVKM. The CDR3 is made up of 14 amino acids. Trimming pared 6 bases from V and 2 bases from J, leaving 14 bases between. This chain's CDR3 is CASRAASPPYEQYF. CDR3 sequence (DNA): TGTGCCAGCAGGGCGGCTAGCCCTCCCTACGAGCAGTACTTC.

For the CDR3, the DNA is TGCGCCAGCAGAAGGACAGAGGAAACGAATGAAAAACTGTTTTTT. Translation: CASRRTEETNEKLFF. The rearrangement uses TRBV4-3 and TRBJ1-4, with a possible D match to TRBD1 (6 bases). Trimming cost V 6 bases and J 5 bases, with 16 bases left between them. This CDR3 spans 15 amino acids. From germline, CDR1 is LGHNA and CDR2 YSLEER.

This chain uses TRBV4-2 with TRBJ2-7; TRBD2 might be the D (6 bases). CDR1 and CDR2 from the germline V gene are LGHNA and YNFKEQ. Trimming removed 2 bases from V and 0 bases from J, with 11 bases in between. The CDR3 is made up of 15 amino acids. The DNA for the CDR3 is TGTGCCAGCAGCCAACCCGGGACTCACTCCTACGAGCAGTACTTC. Its translation is CASSQPGTHSYEQYF.

This clone has just one count. This chain links TRBV19 with TRBJ2-7; 12 nucleotides agree with TRBD2. The CDR3 consists of 16 residues. With V trimmed by 5 bases and J by 2 bases, 7 bases remained unmatched. CDR1 LNHDA and CDR2 SQIVND come from the germline V gene (reference sequence). CDR3 nucleotide sequence: TGTGCCAGTAGTTATACTAGCGGGAGGACAACCTACGAGCAGTACTTC. Residues: CASSYTSGRTTYEQYF.

V and J are TRBV18 and TRBJ1-5; D possibly corresponds to TRBD1 (6 bases). The CDR3 sequence is 16 residues long. Germline V gene sequence: CDR1 KGHSH, CDR2 LQKENI. Trimming cost V 4 bases and J 1 base, with 14 bases left between them. The CDR3 region has the DNA TGTGCCAGCTCACAAATCAGGGGTCCCAGCAATCAGCCCCAGCATTTT. Protein product: CASSQIRGPSNQPQHF.

The rearrangement links TRBV6-1 to TRBJ1-1; the D gene is possibly TRBD1 (5 bases). In germline, CDR1 is MNHNS, CDR2 SASEGT. The CDR3 totals 12 residues. V was cut by 1 base and J by 10 bases, with 10 bases left in between. The CDR3 DNA reads TGTGCCAGCAGTGAAGGAGGGGTGAGAGCTTTCTTT. Amino acid sequence: CASSEGGVRAFF.

The chain carries TRBV15 and TRBJ1-5; D ambiguous. The germline V gene encodes CDR1 LNHNV and CDR2 YYDKDF (reference sequence). The length of the CDR3 is 14 residues. Between the trimmed V and J ends, which lost 0 bases and 6 bases, there was a span of 9 bases. The CDR3 bases are TGTGCCACCAGCAGAGATAGGGAGTTTCAGCCCCAGCATTTT. The encoded protein is CATSRDREFQPQHF.

The chain is built from TRBV2 and TRBJ2-5; TRBD1 matches 7 bases. The CDR3 runs 15 residues. The V segment lost 8 bases and the J segment 1 base; nucleotides outside the gene matches: 10. Germline V lookup: CDR1 SNHLY, CDR2 FYNNEI. The CDR3 region has the DNA TGTGCCAGCGATTCCGGGACAGAGATCCAAGAGACCCAGTACTTC. Its protein product is CASDSGTEIQETQYF.

The chain links TRBV18 to TRBJ2-5; D possibly corresponds to TRBD2 (5 bases). Trimming cost V 3 bases and J 2 bases, with 13 bases left between them. The CDR3 runs 15 residues. Germline V gene sequence: CDR1 KGHSH, CDR2 LQKENI. In DNA form, the CDR3 reads TGTGCCAGCTCACCGGGTGGAGGCAATCAAGAGACCCAGTACTTC. Its protein product is CASSPGGGNQETQYF.

The genes are TRBV29-1 and TRBJ1-4, with D tentatively TRBD1 (5 bases). Deletions cut 4 bases from V and 5 bases from J, with 8 bases between. CDR1 SQVTM and CDR2 ANQGSEA come from the germline V gene. The CDR3 sequence is 12 residues long. The CDR3 reads CSVGYRNEKLFF. In DNA, the CDR3 is TGCAGCGTTGGATACAGGAATGAAAAACTGTTTTTT. The complete variable domain, with remaining parts taken from reference TRBV29-1 and TRBJ1-4, reads SAVISQKPSRDICQRGTSLTIQCQVDSQVTMMFWYRQQPGQSLTLIATANQGSEATYESGFVIDKFPISRPNLTFSTLTVSNMSPEDSSIYLCSVGYRNEKLFFGSGTQLSVL.

This chain joins TRBV14 and TRBJ2-5; D is perhaps TRBD1 (5 bases). The CDR3 contains 15 residues. Trimming took off 0 bases at V and 4 bases at J, with 12 bases between the two ends. Germline lookup yields CDR1 SGHDN and CDR2 FVKESK. In DNA, the CDR3 is TGTGCCAGCAGCCAAGAAGGCAGGGTTGGAGAGACCCAGTACTTC. This translates into CASSQEGRVGETQYF. Filled out from reference TRBV14 and TRBJ2-5, the complete variable domain reads EAGVTQFPSHSVIEKGQTVTLRCDPISGHDNLYWYRRVMGKEIKFLLHFVKESKQDESGMPNNRFLAERTGGTYSTLKVQPAELEDSGVYFCASSQEGRVGETQYFGPGTRLLVL.

The genes are TRBV6-5 and TRBJ2-3; either TRBD1 or TRBD2 may supply D (5 bases each). CDR1 and CDR2 (germline): MNHEY, SVGAGI. This CDR3 contains 14 residues. Deletions cut 10 bases from V and 5 bases from J, with 19 bases between. The CDR3: CATWPPGHRDTQYF. CDR3 coding DNA: TGTGCCACCTGGCCCCCGGGGCATAGAGATACGCAGTATTTT.

The chain carries TRBV28 and TRBJ1-5; D not resolved. Germline V gene data show CDR1 as MDHEN and CDR2 as SYDVKM. Trimming removed 7 bases at V and 2 bases at J, with 15 bases between. The CDR3 length is 15 residues. The CDR3 coding sequence is TGTGCCAGCACCCGGGGAGGTCAAGGCAATCAGCCCCAGCATTTT. Translation gives CASTRGGQGNQPQHF.

The chain couples TRBV19 to TRBJ1-2; TRBD1 matches 8 bases. There are 12 residues in the CDR3. CDR1 and CDR2 from the germline V gene are LNHDA and SQIVND (reference sequence). V was clipped by 7 bases and J by 8 bases; unmatched bases: 6. CDR3 bases: TGTGCCAGTATGGACAGGGTATACGGCTACACCTTC. Translating it yields CASMDRVYGYTF.

The chain links TRBV5-4 to TRBJ2-1; 16 nucleotides align to TRBD2. The CDR3 totals 19 residues. Germline CDR1 is SGHNT and CDR2 is YYREEE (reference sequence). With 1 base clipped from V and 0 bases from J, the junction kept 4 bases outside the gene matches. CDR3 sequence reads: CASSLRGLAGGVSYNEQFF. CDR3 in DNA: TGTGCCAGCAGCTTGAGGGGACTAGCGGGAGGGGTCTCCTACAATGAGCAGTTCTTC.

This clone is a singleton in its sample. The chain couples TRBV3-1 (or the pseudogene TRBV3-2) to TRBJ1-3, with a possible D match to TRBD1 (5 bases). The germline V gene encodes CDR1 LGHDT and CDR2 YNNKEL (reference sequence). V shed 4 bases and J shed 0 bases, with 13 bases lying between them. This CDR3 region has 16 residues. The CDR3 reads CASSPDWGSSGNTIYF. As DNA, the CDR3 is TGTGCCAGCAGCCCTGATTGGGGCAGCTCTGGAAACACCATATATTTT.

This rearrangement joins TRBV19 to TRBJ1-1, with TRBD1 matching over 11 bases. The CDR3 is made up of 14 amino acids. After removal of 3 bases from V and 6 bases from J, the junction contained 3 bases not matched to a gene. Germline CDR1 reads LNHDA; CDR2 reads SQIVND (reference sequence). Here the CDR3 DNA reads TGTGCCAGTAGTATTAGGGACAGGGGGGCTGAAGCTTTCTTT. As protein: CASSIRDRGAEAFF.

V gene TRBV5-1 combines with J gene TRBJ2-3; D is ambiguous. The germline gives CDR1 SGHRS, CDR2 YFSETQ. The CDR3 is 13 residues long. Trimming took 4 bases from V and 3 from J, leaving 9 bases between them. The CDR3 here is CASSERFTDTQYF. DNA of the CDR3: TGCGCCAGCAGCGAGAGATTTACAGATACGCAGTATTTT.

The chain employs TRBV9 and TRBJ2-5, with 11 bases that match TRBD2. J lost 4 bases, V lost 0 bases, and 11 bases had no gene match. The CDR3 has 18 amino acids. Germline assignment: CDR1 SGDLS and CDR2 YYNGEE. The CDR3 protein is CASSVARLAGPEGETQYF. The DNA of the CDR3 is TGTGCCAGCAGCGTAGCCAGACTAGCGGGGCCAGAGGGAGAGACCCAGTACTTC.

This rearrangement joins TRBV5-4 to TRBJ1-2; D may be TRBD1 (6 bases). V was cut by 0 bases and J by 8 bases, with 20 bases left in between. The germline V gene has CDR1 SGHNT and CDR2 YYREEE (reference sequence). The CDR3 extends over 16 amino acids. The CDR3: CASSLVRDRQLGGYTF. The CDR3 DNA is TGTGCCAGCAGCTTGGTGCGTGACAGGCAACTGGGGGGCTACACCTTC.

Here the CDR3 reads CASSQPDSLYGYTF. The CDR3 coding sequence is TGCGCCAGCAGCCAACCGGACAGCCTCTATGGCTACACCTTC. The genes are TRBV4-1 and TRBJ1-2; a weak D match, TRBD1 (6 bases). V gave up 2 bases and J gave up 4 bases, with 11 bases separating them. Germline loops: CDR1 MGHRA, CDR2 YSYEKL. This CDR3 has 14 residues.

V gene TRBV30 combines with J gene TRBJ2-4; tentative D call: TRBD2 (6 bases). This CDR3 contains 16 residues. In germline, CDR1 is GTSNPN, CDR2 SVGIG (reference sequence). V lost 3 bases to trimming and J lost 4 bases, with 19 bases between them. The CDR3 bases are TGTGCCTGGAGGGAATCGGGACTCTTCATTAAAAACATTCAGTACTTC. Translated, it gives CAWRESGLFIKNIQYF.

V gene TRBV28 combines with J gene TRBJ1-2, with 8 positions matching TRBD1. With 0 bases clipped from V and 4 bases from J, the junction kept 10 bases outside the gene matches. Looked up from germline, CDR1 is MDHEN and CDR2 is SYDVKM. The CDR3 runs to 17 residues. The DNA of the CDR3 is TGTGCCAGCAGTTTATGGTCAGGGGGCGACACGAGCTATGGCTACACCTTC. It translates to CASSLWSGGDTSYGYTF.